Detailed here is one T cell receptor beta chain. Its antigen is not known. These data belong to a study of monozygotic twins with inflammatory bowel disease. Study results and limitations: Relative to healthy twins, IBD patients had fewer clonotypes in common with others, a gap that was especially apparent with disease activity. The authors could not tell different T cell subtypes apart.

The CDR3 extends over 16 amino acids. Germline-derived CDR1 and CDR2 are SGHAT and FQNNGV. Researchers ran eight separate cDNA reactions for each sample. TCRdb re-called the 5' RACE reads and catalogs CDR3 proteins one per entry, DNA excluded. The repertoire table contains about 160,000 distinct CDR3 sequences. This TCR came from a human donor with ulcerative colitis or Crohn's disease, or a healthy co-twin of an affected twin (not recorded which). The V gene is TRBV11-2, the J gene TRBJ2-1; there is no DNA to check the TCRdb D call of TRBD2. Sequencing was done on a sample of blood. The CDR3 region is CASDKALAGPLGEQFF.